This TCR beta chain derives from a study of cytomegalovirus exposure and HLA in healthy donors. General study points: A likely sequencing artifact accounted for one observed cluster of highly shared sequence variants. DRB1 showed the most TCR associations and HLA-C the fewest in a later analysis, as rates varied by HLA locus. Some TCR beta chains (164 of them) were listed as cytomegalovirus-associated. TCR beta chains associated with HLA were, in a later analysis, more clonally expanded than equally common others.

Use of 60 Vbeta and 13 Jbeta primers characterized the PCR. Produced via immunoSEQ multiplex PCR; TCRdb's table is partial and in-frame only. The sample lists approximately 160,000 clones; around 85% were seen once. About this clone itself: Antigen specificity is unknown.

V lost 5 bases to trimming and J lost 5 bases, with 15 bases between them. The CDR3 covers 13 residues. The germline V gene encodes CDR1 SQVTM and CDR2 ANQGSEA. Sequences were obtained from PBMCs. This sequence originates from a man aged 45 to 65 in good health and CMV-seropositive. The chain uses TRBV29-1 and TRBJ1-1, with TRBD1 as a possible D gene (6 bases). The CDR3 sequence: CSVRGGVRTEAFF. The CDR3 bases are TGCAGCGTTAGGGGGGGGGTACGGACTGAAGCTTTCTTT.